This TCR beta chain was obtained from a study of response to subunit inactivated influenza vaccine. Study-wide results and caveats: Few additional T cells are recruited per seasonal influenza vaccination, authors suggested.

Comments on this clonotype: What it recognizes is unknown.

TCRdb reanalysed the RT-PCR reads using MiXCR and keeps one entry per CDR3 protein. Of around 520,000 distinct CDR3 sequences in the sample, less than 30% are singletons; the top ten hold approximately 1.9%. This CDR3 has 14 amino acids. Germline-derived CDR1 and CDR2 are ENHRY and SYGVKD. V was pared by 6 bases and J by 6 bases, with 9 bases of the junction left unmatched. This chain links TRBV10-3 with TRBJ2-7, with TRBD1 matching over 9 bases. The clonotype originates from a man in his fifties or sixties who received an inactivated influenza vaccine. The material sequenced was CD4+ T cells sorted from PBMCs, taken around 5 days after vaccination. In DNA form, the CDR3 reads TGTGCCATCAGGTCCCCGGGACAGGGAACCGAGCAGTACTTC. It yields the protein CAIRSPGQGTEQYF.